This TCR beta chain was sequenced in a study of OX40 agonist ivuxolimab in advanced cancers. Findings and limits, study-wide: Relative to CD4+ cells, CD8+ T cells on average had more expanded clones.

Assay: immunoSEQ multiplex PCR; the TCRdb copy retains only in-frame clones and omits some. The sample consists of more than 55,000 clones, 86% of them appearing once. V lost 0 bases and J 4 bases, leaving 10 bases between the germline ends. The CDR3 totals 15 residues. Germline V gene lookup returns CDR1 LGHNA and CDR2 YSLEER. On this clone: No antigen is known for it.

This sample comprised CD4+ or CD8+ T cells sorted from blood, obtained in a trial of the OX40 agonist ivuxolimab. The source is an adult with an advanced solid tumor such as melanoma, head and neck, liver or kidney cancer. The genes are TRBV4-3 and TRBJ1-3; the D is unclear. CDR3 sequence: CASSQDPSLGNTIYF. The CDR3 region has the DNA TGCGCCAGCAGCCAAGATCCCAGCCTAGGAAACACCATATATTTT.